The next 27 T cell receptor beta chains were all read from a single sample in a study of T cell responses to AZD1222 COVID-19 vaccine. Produced via immunoSEQ multiplex PCR; TCRdb's table is partial and in-frame only. The repertoire holds some 150,000 clones, with about 92% as singletons. The input for sequencing was peripheral blood, taken on day 0 of AZD1222 vaccination. These receptors all stem from an adult in good health.

The CDR3 coding sequence is TGTGCCAGCAGTTTGGACAGGTACCAGGCCCAGTACTTC. Its protein is CASSLDRYQAQYF. This sequence joins TRBV12-3 or TRBV12-4 and TRBJ2-5, with 7 nucleotides matching TRBD1. The CDR3 length is 13 residues. V lost 3 bases to trimming and J lost 9 bases; unmatched junction nucleotides: 7.

The chain combines TRBV5-1 with TRBJ2-3; D possibly corresponds to TRBD2 (7 bases). Per the germline V gene, CDR1 is SGHRS and CDR2 is YFSETQ. This CDR3 spans 15 amino acids. Trimming removed 7 bases from V and 2 bases from J, with 17 bases in between. DNA for the CDR3: TGCGCCAGCCACAAGGGGGGGCGTCTCACAGATACGCAGTATTTT. Translating it yields CASHKGGRLTDTQYF. Together with reference TRBV5-1 and TRBJ2-3, the CDR3 gives the full variable domain: KAGVTQTPRYLIKTRGQQVTLSCSPISGHRSVSWYQQTPGQGLQFLFEYFSETQRNKGNFPGRFSGRQFSNSRSEMNVSTLELGDSALYLCASHKGGRLTDTQYFGPGTRLTVL.

DNA for the CDR3: TGTGCCAGCAGTCCGCGGGACAGATCGGAAGCTTTCTTT. Translating gives CASSPRDRSEAFF. This rearrangement joins TRBV12-3 or TRBV12-4 to TRBJ1-1; 7 bases are shared with TRBD1. CDR3 length equals 13 residues. The J segment lost 8 bases and the V segment lost 5 bases, leaving 8 bases of the junction unmatched.

V is TRBV30 and J is TRBJ1-5; no firm D call. V lost 0 bases, J lost 0 bases, and 6 bases lay in between. Per the germline V gene, CDR1 is GTSNPN and CDR2 is SVGIG (reference sequence). The CDR3 loop spans 14 amino acids. The DNA of the CDR3 is TGTGCCTGGAGTGTGGGGTATAGCAATCAGCCCCAGCATTTT. Encoded protein: CAWSVGYSNQPQHF.

In this sample, this clone turned up once. The V and J genes are TRBV13 and TRBJ1-1; D ambiguous. V was pared by 5 bases and J by 3 bases, with 7 bases between. The CDR3 covers 12 residues. Germline CDR1 is PRHDT and CDR2 is FYEKMQ (reference sequence). This CDR3 is CASSDRDTEAFF. Here the CDR3 DNA reads TGTGCCAGCAGCGACCGAGACACTGAAGCTTTCTTT. The full variable domain, completed using reference TRBV13 and TRBJ1-1, is AAGVIQSPRHLIKEKRETATLKCYPIPRHDTVYWYQQGPGQDPQFLISFYEKMQSDKGSIPDRFSAQQFSDYHSELNMSSLELGDSALYFCASSDRDTEAFFGQGTRLTVV.

The gene calls are TRBV6-1 and TRBJ1-2; no reliable D call. V lost 3 bases to trimming and J lost 4 bases, with 21 bases between them. This CDR3 has 17 residues. The germline CDR1 and CDR2 sequences are MNHNS and SASEGT. This chain's CDR3 is CASSEKRTAARPYGYTF. The CDR3 DNA reads as TGTGCCAGCAGTGAGAAACGTACGGCAGCGAGGCCCTATGGCTACACCTTC.

This sequence joins TRBV5-8 and TRBJ1-4, with D unclear. The V and J ends lost 5 bases and 8 bases respectively, with 16 bases between them. The CDR3 length is 14 residues. Per the germline V gene, CDR1 is SGHTS and CDR2 is YDEGEE. This CDR3 is CASRPNRRGEKLFF. The CDR3 coding sequence is TGTGCCAGCAGACCGAACCGGAGAGGGGAAAAACTGTTTTTT.

The V gene is TRBV7-2, the J gene TRBJ1-3; TRBD1 is a possible D gene (5 bases). The CDR3 has 15 residues. Germline values: CDR1 SGHTA, CDR2 FQGNSA. Trimming took off 3 bases at V and 0 bases at J, with 9 bases between the two ends. The CDR3 sequence: CASSLLRGSGNTIYF. The CDR3 DNA follows: TGTGCCAGCAGCTTGCTAAGGGGCTCTGGAAACACCATATATTTT.

This chain joins TRBV7-6 and TRBJ1-3; D is possibly TRBD1 (6 bases). Per germline, CDR1 SGHVS and CDR2 FNYEAQ. V was clipped by 1 base and J by 1 base, with 11 bases between them. This CDR3 spans 16 amino acids. DNA for the CDR3: TGTGCCAGCAGCTTAGGGGGGGCACTATCTGGAAACACCATATATTTT. Translation: CASSLGGALSGNTIYF.

V and J are TRBV7-3 and TRBJ1-1; D uncertain. Germline V gene data show CDR1 as SGHTA and CDR2 as FQGTGA. V lost 3 bases and J lost 3, with 8 bases in between. The CDR3 totals 13 residues. CDR3 sequence reads: CASSLQEHTEAFF. In nucleotides, the CDR3 is TGTGCCAGCAGCTTGCAGGAACACACTGAAGCTTTCTTT. Using reference TRBV7-3 and TRBJ1-1 for the parts outside the CDR3, the full variable domain is GAGVSQTPSNKVTEKGKYVELRCDPISGHTALYWYRQSLGQGPEFLIYFQGTGAADDSGLPNDRFFAVRPEGSVSTLKIQRTERGDSAVYLCASSLQEHTEAFFGQGTRLTVV.

The chain couples TRBV5-6 to TRBJ2-7; TRBD2 might be the D (6 bases). In germline, CDR1 is SGHDT, CDR2 YYEEEE. V lost 2 bases, J lost 2 bases, and 11 bases lay in between. This CDR3 comprises 14 residues. The CDR3 nucleotides read TGTGCCAGCAGCTTACCGGGGGACCCCTACGAGCAGTACTTC. Protein product: CASSLPGDPYEQYF.

J is TRBJ1-6 and V is TRBV6-2 or TRBV6-3; D unclear. Looked up from germline, CDR1 is MNHEY and CDR2 is SVGEGT. CDR3 size: 13 residues. Trimming stripped 5 bases from V and 16 bases from J, with 18 bases between. The DNA for the CDR3 is TGTGCCAGCAGTAAAACCACCTCCGGTAATCTCCACTTT. It specifies CASSKTTSGNLHF.

The chain joins TRBV14 to TRBJ2-5; D uncertain. There are 12 residues in the CDR3. Trimming took 4 bases from V and 5 from J, leaving 8 bases between them. Germline V lookup: CDR1 SGHDN, CDR2 FVKESK. The CDR3 here is CASSRLQETQYF. The CDR3 bases are TGTGCCAGCAGCCGCCTGCAGGAGACCCAGTACTTC.

The V gene is TRBV29-1, the J gene TRBJ1-3, with TRBD1 as a possible D gene (5 bases). This CDR3 region has 14 residues. Germline CDR1 reads SQVTM; CDR2 reads ANQGSEA. V lost 7 bases to trimming and J lost 0 bases, with 13 bases between them. The CDR3: CSAGTGYSGNTIYF. CDR3 sequence (DNA): TGCAGCGCCGGAACAGGTTACTCTGGAAACACCATATATTTT.

The gene calls are TRBV7-2 and TRBJ1-2; no reliable D call. Trimming cost V 0 bases and J 6 bases, with 11 bases left between them. From germline, CDR1 is SGHTA and CDR2 FQGNSA. The length of the CDR3 is 14 residues. CDR3 nucleotide sequence: TGTGCCAGCAGCTTAGCCCGGGCCGGGCATGGCTACACCTTC. Translation gives CASSLARAGHGYTF.

This clone was counted a single time. The CDR3 here is CASSQDTARISAEAFF. CDR3 DNA sequence: TGCGCCAGCAGCCAGGACACCGCCCGAATATCGGCTGAAGCTTTCTTT. The rearrangement links TRBV5-1 to TRBJ1-1, with D possibly being TRBD1 (5 bases). The CDR3 covers 16 residues. Trimming shortened V by 4 bases and J by 6 bases, and 22 bases separated the two germline ends. Germline CDR1 SGHRS, CDR2 YFSETQ.

The genes are TRBV10-1 and TRBJ1-1, with D tentatively TRBD1 (6 bases). Germline lookup yields CDR1 WNHNN and CDR2 SYGVQD (reference sequence). This CDR3 contains 15 residues. Trimming took 4 bases from V and 2 from J, leaving 14 bases between them. The CDR3 spells CASSGAGGINTEAFF. The CDR3 DNA sequence: TGCGCCAGCAGTGGGGCGGGGGGCATTAACACTGAAGCTTTCTTT.

This chain uses TRBV7-9 with TRBJ2-3, with 7 bases identical to TRBD2. The CDR3 has 15 residues. J lost 6 bases, V lost 2 bases, and 8 bases had no gene match. Germline V lookup: CDR1 SEHNR, CDR2 FQNEAQ (reference sequence). DNA for the CDR3: TGTGCCAGCAGCTTACGGGGGGACGTCGTGGATACGCAGTATTTT. Residues: CASSLRGDVVDTQYF.

J is TRBJ1-2 and V is TRBV13, with TRBD1 identical over 9 bases. With V trimmed by 2 bases and J by 7 bases, 2 bases remained unmatched. CDR1 PRHDT and CDR2 FYEKMQ come from the germline V gene (reference sequence). The CDR3 is 13 residues long. CDR3 DNA: TGTGCCAGCAGCTTAAGGGACAGGGCTGGCTACACCTTC. Translation: CASSLRDRAGYTF.

The CDR3 nucleotides read TGTGCCAGCAGTTACTCGACAACAGGGGCCAATGAGCAGTTCTTC. This gives the protein CASSYSTTGANEQFF. This chain uses TRBV6-2 or TRBV6-3 with TRBJ2-1, with TRBD1 matching 7 bases. The CDR3 runs 15 residues. After removal of 0 bases from V and 6 bases from J, the junction contained 5 bases not matched to a gene. Germline CDR1 reads MNHEY; CDR2 reads SVGEGT.

The genes are TRBV6-1 and TRBJ2-7, with D perhaps being TRBD1 or TRBD2 (5 bases each). Germline values: CDR1 MNHNS, CDR2 SASEGT. The CDR3 totals 16 residues. Trimming took off 3 bases at V and 4 bases at J, with 19 bases between the two ends. DNA of the CDR3: TGTGCCAGCAGTGACGCCTGGACTGCCGAGGGGTACGAGCAGTACTTC. As protein: CASSDAWTAEGYEQYF.

This sequence joins TRBV29-1 and TRBJ1-3; tentative D call: TRBD1 (5 bases). Germline V lookup: CDR1 SQVTM, CDR2 ANQGSEA. CDR3 length equals 14 residues. The germline V and J ends were trimmed by 4 bases and 0 bases, with 10 bases remaining between them. DNA for the CDR3: TGCAGCGTTGCAGCAGGGACCTCTGGAAACACCATATATTTT. Amino acids: CSVAAGTSGNTIYF.

This clone was picked up one time. The CDR3 loop is CASSAAAADSPLHF. The CDR3, as DNA: TGTGCCAGCAGTGCGGCAGCAGCTGATTCACCCCTCCACTTT. This chain links TRBV3-1 (or the pseudogene TRBV3-2) with TRBJ1-6; the D is unclear. V was shortened by 6 bases and J by 8 bases, with 14 bases between the two germline ends. Germline-derived CDR1 and CDR2 are LGHDT and YNNKEL (reference sequence). This CDR3 comprises 14 residues.

This chain connects TRBV7-3 to TRBJ2-2; D is undetermined. This CDR3 is 13 amino acids long. Germline lookup yields CDR1 SGHTA and CDR2 FQGTGA. V dropped 2 bases and J dropped 10 bases, with 11 bases sitting between them. The CDR3 DNA reads as TGTGCCAGCAGCTTAGAATTCGGTACGGAGCTGTTTTTT. This encodes CASSLEFGTELFF.

The gene calls are TRBV30 and TRBJ1-1; D is undetermined. The CDR3 contains 11 residues. The ends were cut back, 0 bases at V and 9 bases at J, with 8 bases in the middle. In germline, CDR1 is GTSNPN, CDR2 SVGIG (reference sequence). The CDR3 loop reads CAWSVDSKAFF. CDR3 bases: TGTGCCTGGAGTGTGGATTCGAAAGCTTTCTTT.

V gene TRBV7-2 combines with J gene TRBJ2-5; 7 nucleotides match TRBD2. Germline-derived CDR1 and CDR2 are SGHTA and FQGNSA. The J segment lost 5 bases and the V segment lost 3 bases, leaving 3 bases of the junction unmatched. The length of the CDR3 is 13 residues. CDR3 amino acids: CASSFAGEETQYF. The CDR3 nucleotides read TGTGCCAGCAGCTTCGCGGGAGAGGAGACCCAGTACTTC.

The chain joins TRBV7-8 to TRBJ1-1; TRBD1 is a possible D gene (6 bases). This CDR3 comprises 14 residues. V lost 4 bases and J 3 bases, leaving 12 bases between the germline ends. Germline lookup yields CDR1 SGHVS and CDR2 FQNEAQ. This CDR3 reads CASSSNRGDTEAFF. The CDR3 DNA reads as TGTGCCAGCAGCTCAAATAGGGGGGACACTGAAGCTTTCTTT.